The present T cell receptor beta chain was sequenced within a study of T cells in Graves' hyperthyroidism and ophthalmopathy. Regarding the study as a whole: Ophthalmopathy was predicted by the model a median of approximately six months ahead of onset.

The V and J ends lost 7 bases and 9 bases respectively, with 16 bases between them. CDR3 length: 12 amino acids. Germline V gene sequence: CDR1 MNHNS, CDR2 SASEGT. From RNA transcripts, TCR beta CDR3 regions were amplified. HTBI primers were employed in a first-round RT-PCR of the TCR CDR3. TCRdb analysed the multiplex PCR reads with MiXCR anew, one entry per CDR3 protein. The sample includes fewer than 550,000 distinct CDR3 sequences, roughly 14% of them seen just once. In its sample, this clonotype was seen many times. Its antigen is unidentified. What was sequenced was blood. The TCR sequence derives from a woman between 18 and 29 years old with Graves' hyperthyroidism. The chain carries TRBV6-1 and TRBJ2-7; D might be TRBD2 (6 bases). CDR3 region: CASTSAPGVQYF. As DNA, the CDR3 is TGTGCCAGCACCTCGGCCCCGGGGGTGCAGTACTTC.